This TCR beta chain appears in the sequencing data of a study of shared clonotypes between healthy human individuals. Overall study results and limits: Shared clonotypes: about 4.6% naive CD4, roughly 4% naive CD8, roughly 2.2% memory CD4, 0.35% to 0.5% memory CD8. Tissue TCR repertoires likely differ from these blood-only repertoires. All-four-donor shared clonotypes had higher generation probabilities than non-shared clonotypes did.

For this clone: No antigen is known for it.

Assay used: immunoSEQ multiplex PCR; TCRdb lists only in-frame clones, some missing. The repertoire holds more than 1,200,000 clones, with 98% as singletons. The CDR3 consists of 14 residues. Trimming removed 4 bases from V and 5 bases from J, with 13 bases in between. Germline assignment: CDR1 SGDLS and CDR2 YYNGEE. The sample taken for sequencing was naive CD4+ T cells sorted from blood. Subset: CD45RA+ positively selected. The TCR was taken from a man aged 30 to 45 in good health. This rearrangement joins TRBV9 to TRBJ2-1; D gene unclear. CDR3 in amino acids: CASSPHALNNEQFF. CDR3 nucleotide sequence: TGTGCCAGCAGCCCTCATGCCCTAAACAATGAGCAGTTCTTC.